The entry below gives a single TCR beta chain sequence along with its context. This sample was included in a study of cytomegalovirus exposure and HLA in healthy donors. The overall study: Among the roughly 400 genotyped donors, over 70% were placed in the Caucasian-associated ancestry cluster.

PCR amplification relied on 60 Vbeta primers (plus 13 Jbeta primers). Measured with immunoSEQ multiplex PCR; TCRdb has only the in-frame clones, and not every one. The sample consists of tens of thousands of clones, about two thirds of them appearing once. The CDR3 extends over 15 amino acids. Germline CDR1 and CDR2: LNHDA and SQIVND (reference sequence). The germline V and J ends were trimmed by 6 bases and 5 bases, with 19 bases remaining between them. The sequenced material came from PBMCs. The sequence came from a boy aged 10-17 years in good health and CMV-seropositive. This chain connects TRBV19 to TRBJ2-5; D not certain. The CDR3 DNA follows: TGTGCCAGTAGCCCGAACCGAGGTGATGACGAGACCCAGTACTTC. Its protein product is CASSPNRGDDETQYF.